In its sample, the clone carrying this T cell receptor beta chain was seen a few times. The data belong to a study of CD8 T cells in Susac syndrome. RNA amounts of roughly 0.45 to 1 ug underwent reverse transcription with random hexamers. A single record per CDR3 protein comes from TCRdb applying MiXCR to the immunoSEQ multiplex PCR reads. Here the sample spans approximately 180,000 distinct CDR3 sequences, 90% to 95% being singletons. The material sequenced was CD4+ T cells from PBMCs. The origin of this receptor is a human donor with Susac syndrome.

The DNA of the CDR3 is TGTGCCAGCAGCTTAGCGCCGGTGGGAGAAATCCCCTACGAGCAGTACTTC. Translated, it gives CASSLAPVGEIPYEQYF. The genes are TRBV7-2 and TRBJ2-7, with D possibly TRBD2 on 5 matching bases. The germline V and J ends were trimmed by 0 bases and 2 bases, with 17 bases remaining between them. The germline V gene encodes CDR1 SGHTA and CDR2 FQGNSA. This CDR3 is built from 17 residues.